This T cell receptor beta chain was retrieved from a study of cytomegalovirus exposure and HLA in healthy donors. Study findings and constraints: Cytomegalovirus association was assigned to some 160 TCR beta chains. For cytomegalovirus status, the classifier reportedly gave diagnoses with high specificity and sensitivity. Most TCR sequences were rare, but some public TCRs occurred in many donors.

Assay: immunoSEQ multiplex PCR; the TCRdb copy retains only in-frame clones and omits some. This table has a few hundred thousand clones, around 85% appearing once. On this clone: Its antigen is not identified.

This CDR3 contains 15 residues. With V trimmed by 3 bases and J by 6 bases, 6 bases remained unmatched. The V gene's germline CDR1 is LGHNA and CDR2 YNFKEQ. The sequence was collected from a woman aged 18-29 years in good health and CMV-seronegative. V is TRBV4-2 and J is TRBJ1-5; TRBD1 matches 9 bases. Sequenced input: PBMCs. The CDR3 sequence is CASSQDRGKGQPQHF. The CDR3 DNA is TGTGCCAGCAGCCAGGACAGGGGAAAAGGTCAGCCCCAGCATTTT.